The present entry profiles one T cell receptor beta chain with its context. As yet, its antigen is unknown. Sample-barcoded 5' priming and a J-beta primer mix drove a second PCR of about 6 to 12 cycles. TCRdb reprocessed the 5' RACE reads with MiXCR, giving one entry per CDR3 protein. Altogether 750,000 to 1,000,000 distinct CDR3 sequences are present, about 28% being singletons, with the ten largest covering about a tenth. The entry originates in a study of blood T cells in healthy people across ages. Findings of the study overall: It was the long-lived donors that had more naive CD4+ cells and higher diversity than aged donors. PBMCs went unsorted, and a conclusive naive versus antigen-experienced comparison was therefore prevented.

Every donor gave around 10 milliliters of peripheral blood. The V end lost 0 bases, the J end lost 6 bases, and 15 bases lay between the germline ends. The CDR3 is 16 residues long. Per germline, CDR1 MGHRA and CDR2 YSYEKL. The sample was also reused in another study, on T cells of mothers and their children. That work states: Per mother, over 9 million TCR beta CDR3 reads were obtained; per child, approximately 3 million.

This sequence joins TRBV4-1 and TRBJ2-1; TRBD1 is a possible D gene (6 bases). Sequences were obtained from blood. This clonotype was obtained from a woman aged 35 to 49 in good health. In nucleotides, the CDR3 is TGCGCCAGCAGCCAAGATCAGAACAGGGCCCTCAATGAGCAGTTCTTC. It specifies CASSQDQNRALNEQFF.